The entry that follows covers one T cell receptor beta chain sequence. This receptor's antigen is unknown. Base-call qualities are not available, and no considerably larger clone is one nucleotide away. These data are taken from a study of radiation and T cells in renal cell carcinoma (dated by TCRdb to about 2020). For the study in its entirety: Samples were obtained from a clinical trial, in which 15 Gy stereotactic body radiation therapy was delivered to primary renal cell carcinomas and nephrectomy was performed 4 weeks later. A total of 53 samples underwent TCR beta sequencing, made up of some 26 tumors and roughly 27 peripheral blood samples. Across all 53 samples, 4,016,671 unique CDR3 nucleotide sequences encoding some 2.6 million unique CDR3 amino acid sequences were identified. What the work shows at the level of the full study, not this receptor alone: Effects of radiation dose or scheduling on the TCR repertoire could not be addressed with the single-armed trial design. Because pretreatment tumor biopsies were not available, the baseline intratumoral presence of clonotypes could not be determined. An increase in top tumor clonotypes in blood was observed from baseline to 2 weeks post-radiation, followed by contraction by 4 weeks, which was taken to suggest transient expansion of tumor-resident clones. Blood repertoire dynamics were not followed beyond 4 weeks after treatment.

From the cysteine through the phenylalanine, the CDR3 covers 15 amino acids. The read is trimmed to its CDR3 DNA, 45 bases read in frame from base 1. The germline V gene sets CDR1 to LGHNA and CDR2 to YSLEER. V loses 4 bases at its end and J loses 10 bases; junction bases beyond the gene matches: 9. The meaning of the sample's time point label: baseline pretreatment blood. Read against the paper, the sample's treatment or condition label means: 15 Gy SBRT to primary tumor, nephrectomy 4 weeks later. To follow tumor-enriched clonotypes, peripheral blood was collected serially from radiation-treated patients at baseline and again at 2 weeks and 4 weeks after SBRT. Renal cell carcinoma with clear cell pathology was present in all patients. Genomic DNA for TCR sequencing was prepared using the QIAamp DNA Blood Mini Kit (Qiagen). Only samples passing all quality control checks were included in the analyses.

The immunoSEQ kit was used, according to the manufacturer's recommendations, to generate TCR beta libraries from genomic DNA. Library preparation used a first multiplex PCR with proprietary primers, then a second PCR adding unique barcodes, with bead cleanups after each round. A kit-provided positive control reaction and a negative control reaction were included in every sample batch. The final libraries were assessed on an Agilent 4200 TapeStation D1000 ScreenTape, pooled by volume, and quantified by qPCR. An Illumina NextSeq500 fitted with a MidOutput 150-cycle cartridge performed the sequencing, running 156 Read1 cycles and 15 Index1 cycles with the kit's custom primers. The pooled library was loaded at 0.95 to 1 pM with approximately 18% PhiX control spiked in. The paper's processing steps were these. Vendor-processed data were analyzed in R, with a clonotype defined as all T cells sharing the same CDR3 nucleotide sequence. For clone abundance analyses, frequencies were normalized to the 10,000 most abundant clones per sample. Public T cell clones, which averaged fewer than five per sample, were excluded before analysis. Tumor-enriched and baseline blood-enriched clonotypes were defined by at least a 32-fold difference in abundance between compartments. A beta-binomial differential abundance model was applied to find clonotypes that expanded or contracted between blood time points. Similarity between tumor and blood repertoires was quantified using the Baroni-Urbani and Buser coefficient, and groups were compared with two-tailed Wilcoxon tests in R. TCRdb re-hosts the immuneACCESS table, in-frame sequences only. Its copies lack some clones; in the studies checked, an unresolved V gene accounts for under half of them, and the cause for the rest is not known. That table gives V, J and clone size, and the DNA gave D and trimming. This sample lists 130,000 to 150,000 clones; nearly 90% were detected once. The ten largest account for 12% of the sample.

This receptor was obtained from a woman aged 50 to 60 with renal cell carcinoma. Sequences were derived from blood, sampled from a patient whose treatment included radiotherapy and nephrectomy. The rearranged segments are TRBV4-3 and TRBJ1-6, with 8 bases in between that match TRBD1. The CDR3 has the sequence CASSPLAGQVSPLHF. The DNA is as follows: TGCGCCAGCAGCCCCTTAGCGGGACAGGTATCACCCCTCCACTTT.